This is a list of T cell receptor beta chains from one sample in a study of T cell repertoires in cytomegalovirus infection. Which antigens these TCRs recognize remains unknown. TCRdb fed the reads into MiXCR, producing one record per CDR3 protein. The sample has 450,000 to 550,000 distinct CDR3 sequences; 40% to 50% are singletons. The sequencing used cultured PBMCs, collected from culture after CMV antigen stimulation. These receptors were taken from a human donor in good health (CMV status not recorded). Some clones in this sample may be carry-over from other donors' samples. CDR3s include the opening cysteine and the closing phenylalanine or tryptophan. The D gene is left open where the match is weak. For some rows the clone size is stated as once, few or many, or as a class when expanded; others skip it.

d_gene: -; j_gene: TRBJ1-1; abundance: -; v_gene: TRBV7-2; CDR3nt: TGTGCCAGCAGCTTATATTACGGTGTCACTCTGAACACTGAAGCTTTCTTT; CDR3aa: CASSLYYGVTLNTEAFF
d_gene: -; j_gene: TRBJ1-4; abundance: -; v_gene: TRBV6-6; CDR3nt: TGTGCCAGCAGTGGAGATCTGGGGGAAAAACTGTTTTTT; CDR3aa: CASSGDLGEKLFF
d_gene: -; j_gene: TRBJ2-1; abundance: -; v_gene: TRBV7-6; CDR3nt: TGTGCCAGCAGCGCCTGGGGGGAGGGGGGTTCCGATGAGCAGTTCTTC; CDR3aa: CASSAWGEGGSDEQFF
d_gene: -; j_gene: TRBJ2-7; abundance: few; v_gene: TRBV28; CDR3nt: TGTGCCAGCAGTCCCGCCGGCAGCTACGAGCAGTACTTC; CDR3aa: CASSPAGSYEQYF
d_gene: TRBD2; j_gene: TRBJ2-2; abundance: -; v_gene: TRBV12-3/TRBV12-4; CDR3nt: TGTGCCAGCCGTAGCGGGAGGGTAGGCACCGGGGAGCTGTTTTTT; CDR3aa: CASRSGRVGTGELFF
d_gene: TRBD1; j_gene: TRBJ2-1; abundance: -; v_gene: TRBV20-1; CDR3nt: TGCAGTGCGACAGGGAGCTGGGATGAGCAGTTCTTC; CDR3aa: CSATGSWDEQFF
d_gene: -; j_gene: TRBJ2-5; abundance: few; v_gene: TRBV6-2/TRBV6-3; CDR3nt: TGTGCCAGCAGTTACTCGATGAGCGCCCTCGGAGAGACCCAGTACTTC; CDR3aa: CASSYSMSALGETQYF
d_gene: -; j_gene: TRBJ2-6; abundance: -; v_gene: TRBV18; CDR3nt: TGTGCCAGCTCACCGGGGCCCCCCGGTGGGGCCAACGTCCTGACTTTC; CDR3aa: CASSPGPPGGANVLTF
d_gene: -; j_gene: TRBJ1-1; abundance: -; v_gene: TRBV28; CDR3nt: TGTGCCAGCAGTCGGGCAGGCAAAACTGAAGCTTTCTTT; CDR3aa: CASSRAGKTEAFF
d_gene: -; j_gene: TRBJ2-4; abundance: -; v_gene: TRBV27; CDR3nt: TGTGCCAGCAGTTTTGGGGGAGTAGCCAAAAACATTCAGTACTTC; CDR3aa: CASSFGGVAKNIQYF
d_gene: TRBD2; j_gene: TRBJ2-1; abundance: -; v_gene: TRBV4-3; CDR3nt: TGCGCCAGCAGCCAAGATCGGCTAGCGGGAAACCTTCCCTACAATGAGCAGTTCTTC; CDR3aa: CASSQDRLAGNLPYNEQFF
d_gene: -; j_gene: TRBJ1-6; abundance: -; v_gene: TRBV27; CDR3nt: TGTGCCAGCAGTCCCTCCCTGGAGGTCAAGTCACCCCTCCACTTT; CDR3aa: CASSPSLEVKSPLHF
d_gene: -; j_gene: TRBJ2-5; abundance: few; v_gene: TRBV7-9; CDR3nt: TGTGCCAGCAGCTTAAGTTCAGGAGGGCTTCCCGATAGAGAGACCCAGTACTTC; CDR3aa: CASSLSSGGLPDRETQYF